Given below is one T cell receptor (beta chain) in context. What it recognizes is unknown. The data belong to a study of T cell responses to AZD1222 COVID-19 vaccine. General study findings and limits: Repertoire samples came only from after the peak T cell response. Donors in the cohort were predominantly white British and more often female, and clonal diversity was possibly underestimated.

J lost 0 bases, V lost 4 bases, and 4 bases had no gene match. Germline V lookup: CDR1 MRHNA, CDR2 SNTAGT. The CDR3 is 15 amino acids. Profiled with immunoSEQ multiplex PCR; TCRdb holds only in-frame clones, not every one. This table has under 140,000 clones, roughly four fifths appearing once. The sequence was collected from an adult in good health. Source: peripheral blood, taken on day 0 of AZD1222 vaccination. The V call is TRBV6-4, the J call TRBJ1-1; 8 bases line up with TRBD1. CDR3 sequence: CASSAQGGMNTEAFF. CDR3 DNA: TGTGCCAGCAGTGCACAGGGGGGTATGAACACTGAAGCTTTCTTT.